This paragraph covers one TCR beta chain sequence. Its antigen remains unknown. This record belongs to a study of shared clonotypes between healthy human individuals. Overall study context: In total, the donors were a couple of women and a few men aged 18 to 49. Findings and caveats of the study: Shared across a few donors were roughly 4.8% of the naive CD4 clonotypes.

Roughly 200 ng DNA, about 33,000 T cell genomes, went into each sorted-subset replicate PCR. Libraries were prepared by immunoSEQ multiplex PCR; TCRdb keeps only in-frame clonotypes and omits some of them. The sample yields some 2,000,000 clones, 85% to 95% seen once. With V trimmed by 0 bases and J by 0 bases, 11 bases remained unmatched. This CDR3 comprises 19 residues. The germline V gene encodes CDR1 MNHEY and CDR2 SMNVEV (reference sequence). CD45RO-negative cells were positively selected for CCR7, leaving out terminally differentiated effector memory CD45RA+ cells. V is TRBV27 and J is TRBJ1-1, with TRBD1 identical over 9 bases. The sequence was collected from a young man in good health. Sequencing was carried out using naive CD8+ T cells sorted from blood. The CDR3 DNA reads TGTGCCAGCAGTTTATCCGGGACAGGGATTACCTACTTGAACACTGAAGCTTTCTTT. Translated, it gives CASSLSGTGITYLNTEAFF.